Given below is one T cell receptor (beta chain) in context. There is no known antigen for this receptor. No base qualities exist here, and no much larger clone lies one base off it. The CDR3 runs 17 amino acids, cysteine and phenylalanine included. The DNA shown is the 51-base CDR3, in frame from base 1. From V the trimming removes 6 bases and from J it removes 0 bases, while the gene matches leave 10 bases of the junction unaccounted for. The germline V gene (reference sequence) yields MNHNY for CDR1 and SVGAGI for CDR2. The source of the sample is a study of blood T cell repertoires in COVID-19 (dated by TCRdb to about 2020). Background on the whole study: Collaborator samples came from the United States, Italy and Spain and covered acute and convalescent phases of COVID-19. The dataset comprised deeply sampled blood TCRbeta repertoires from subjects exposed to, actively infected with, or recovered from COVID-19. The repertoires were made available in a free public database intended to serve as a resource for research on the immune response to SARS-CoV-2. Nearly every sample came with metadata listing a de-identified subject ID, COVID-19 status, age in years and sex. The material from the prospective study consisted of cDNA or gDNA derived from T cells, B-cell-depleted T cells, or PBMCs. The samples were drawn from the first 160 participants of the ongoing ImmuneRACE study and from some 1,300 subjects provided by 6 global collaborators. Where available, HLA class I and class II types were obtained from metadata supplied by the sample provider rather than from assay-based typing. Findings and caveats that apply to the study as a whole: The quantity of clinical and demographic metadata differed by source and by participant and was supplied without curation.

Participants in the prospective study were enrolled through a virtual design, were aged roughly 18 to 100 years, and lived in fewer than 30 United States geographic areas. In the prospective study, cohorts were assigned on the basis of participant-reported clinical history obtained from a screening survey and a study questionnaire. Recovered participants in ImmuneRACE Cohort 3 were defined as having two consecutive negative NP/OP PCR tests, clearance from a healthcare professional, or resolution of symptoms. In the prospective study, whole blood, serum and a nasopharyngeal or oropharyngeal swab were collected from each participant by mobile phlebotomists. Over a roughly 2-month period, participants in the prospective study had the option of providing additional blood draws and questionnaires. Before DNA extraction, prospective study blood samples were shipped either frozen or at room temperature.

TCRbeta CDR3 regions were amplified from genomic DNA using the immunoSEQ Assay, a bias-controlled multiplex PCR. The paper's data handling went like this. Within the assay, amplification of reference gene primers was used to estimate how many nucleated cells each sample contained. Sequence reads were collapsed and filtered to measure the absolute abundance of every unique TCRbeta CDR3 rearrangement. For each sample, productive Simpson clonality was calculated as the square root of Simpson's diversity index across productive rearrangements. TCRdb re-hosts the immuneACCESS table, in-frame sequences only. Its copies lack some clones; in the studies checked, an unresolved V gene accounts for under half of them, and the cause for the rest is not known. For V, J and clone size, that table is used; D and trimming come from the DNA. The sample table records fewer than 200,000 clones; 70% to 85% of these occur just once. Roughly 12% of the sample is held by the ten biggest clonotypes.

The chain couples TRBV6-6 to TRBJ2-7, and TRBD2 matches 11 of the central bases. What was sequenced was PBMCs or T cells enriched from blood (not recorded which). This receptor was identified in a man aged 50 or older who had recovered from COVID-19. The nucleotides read TGTGCCAGCAGACGACAATACACTAGCGGGGGCTCCTACGAGCAGTACTTC. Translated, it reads CASRRQYTSGGSYEQYF.